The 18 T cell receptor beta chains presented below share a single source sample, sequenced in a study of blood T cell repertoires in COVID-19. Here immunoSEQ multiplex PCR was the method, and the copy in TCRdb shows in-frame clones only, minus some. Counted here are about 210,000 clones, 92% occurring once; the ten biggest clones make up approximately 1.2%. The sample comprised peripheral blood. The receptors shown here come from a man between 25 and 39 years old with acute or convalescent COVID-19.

CDR3 region: CASSSPGTGGVHGGEQFF. CDR3 coding DNA: TGTGCCAGCAGCTCGCCCGGGACAGGGGGCGTCCATGGTGGTGAGCAGTTCTTC. V is TRBV7-9 and J is TRBJ2-1; 12 bases line up with TRBD1. CDR1 SEHNR and CDR2 FQNEAQ come from the germline V gene (reference sequence). The CDR3 has 18 residues. V lost 4 bases, J lost 9 bases, and 16 bases stayed unmatched.

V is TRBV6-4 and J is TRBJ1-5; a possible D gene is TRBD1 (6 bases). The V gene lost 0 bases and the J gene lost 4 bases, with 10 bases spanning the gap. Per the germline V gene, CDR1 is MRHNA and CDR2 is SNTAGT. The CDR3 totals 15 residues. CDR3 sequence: CASSDSRTDNQPQHF. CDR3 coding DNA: TGTGCCAGCAGTGACTCTAGGACAGATAATCAGCCCCAGCATTTT.

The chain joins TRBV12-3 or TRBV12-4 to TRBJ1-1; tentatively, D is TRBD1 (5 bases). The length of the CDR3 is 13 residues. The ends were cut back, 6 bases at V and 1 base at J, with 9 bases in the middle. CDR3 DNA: TGTGCCAGCAGCCGTACAGGGAACACTGAAGCTTTCTTT. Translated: CASSRTGNTEAFF.

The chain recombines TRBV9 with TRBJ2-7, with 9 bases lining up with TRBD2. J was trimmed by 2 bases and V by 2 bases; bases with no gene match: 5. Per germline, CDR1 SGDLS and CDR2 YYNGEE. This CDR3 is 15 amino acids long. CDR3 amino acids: CASSVGLAGTYEQYF. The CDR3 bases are TGTGCCAGCAGCGTGGGGCTAGCGGGAACCTACGAGCAGTACTTC.

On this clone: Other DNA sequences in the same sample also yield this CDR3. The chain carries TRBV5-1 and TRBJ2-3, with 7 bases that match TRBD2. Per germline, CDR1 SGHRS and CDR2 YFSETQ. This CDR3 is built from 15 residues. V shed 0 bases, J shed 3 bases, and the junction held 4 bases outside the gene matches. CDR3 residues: CASSLDGGRTDTQYF. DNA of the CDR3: TGCGCCAGCAGCTTGGACGGCGGGAGAACAGATACGCAGTATTTT.

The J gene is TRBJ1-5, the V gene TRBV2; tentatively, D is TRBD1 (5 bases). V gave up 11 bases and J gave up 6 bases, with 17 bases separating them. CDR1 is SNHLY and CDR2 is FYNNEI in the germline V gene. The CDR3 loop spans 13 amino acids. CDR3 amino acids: CASAFQGLQPQHF. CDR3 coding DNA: TGTGCCTCAGCATTCCAGGGCCTTCAGCCCCAGCATTTT.

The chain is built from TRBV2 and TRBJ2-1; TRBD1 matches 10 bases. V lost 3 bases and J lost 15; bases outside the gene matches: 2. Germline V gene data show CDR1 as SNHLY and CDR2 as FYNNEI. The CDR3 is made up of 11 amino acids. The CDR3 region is CASSETGGLFF. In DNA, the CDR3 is TGTGCCAGCAGTGAGACAGGGGGCCTGTTCTTC.

Written as DNA, the CDR3 is TGTGCCAGCAGCCAAGTCTTGAGGGGAGGGTACAATGAGCAGTTCTTC. Translating gives CASSQVLRGGYNEQFF. The chain joins TRBV14 to TRBJ2-1; 7 bases align to TRBD2. CDR3 size: 16 residues. Germline CDR1 and CDR2: SGHDN and FVKESK. V shed 1 base, J shed 4 bases, and the junction held 7 bases outside the gene matches. The complete variable domain, with remaining parts taken from reference TRBV14 and TRBJ2-1, reads EAGVTQFPSHSVIEKGQTVTLRCDPISGHDNLYWYRRVMGKEIKFLLHFVKESKQDESGMPNNRFLAERTGGTYSTLKVQPAELEDSGVYFCASSQVLRGGYNEQFFGPGTRLTVL.

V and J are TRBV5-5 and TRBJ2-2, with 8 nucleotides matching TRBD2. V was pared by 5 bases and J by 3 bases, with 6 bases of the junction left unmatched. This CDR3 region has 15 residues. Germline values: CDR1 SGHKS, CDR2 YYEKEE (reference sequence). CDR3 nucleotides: TGTGCCAGCAGGTCGAGGACTAGCCACACCGGGGAGCTGTTTTTT. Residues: CASRSRTSHTGELFF.

The CDR3 sequence is CASSSGLAGVNTGELFF. The CDR3 region has the DNA TGTGCCAGCAGCTCGGGACTAGCGGGAGTAAACACCGGGGAGCTGTTTTTT. J is TRBJ2-2 and V is TRBV5-8; TRBD2 aligns across 14 bases. Germline V gene sequence: CDR1 SGHTS, CDR2 YDEGEE. V lost 3 bases and J lost 2; bases outside the gene matches: 3. The CDR3 consists of 17 residues.

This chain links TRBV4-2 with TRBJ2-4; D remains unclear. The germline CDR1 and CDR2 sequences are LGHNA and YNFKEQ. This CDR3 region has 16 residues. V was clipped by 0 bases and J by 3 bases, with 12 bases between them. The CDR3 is CASSQDSKSSKNIQYF. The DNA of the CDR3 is TGTGCCAGCAGCCAAGATTCGAAATCTAGCAAAAACATTCAGTACTTC.

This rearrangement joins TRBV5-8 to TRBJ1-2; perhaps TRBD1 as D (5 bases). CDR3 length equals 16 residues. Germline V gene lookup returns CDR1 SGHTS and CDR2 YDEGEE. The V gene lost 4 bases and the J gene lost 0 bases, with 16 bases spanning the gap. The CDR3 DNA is TGTGCCAGCAGCCCGGAAGGGGCGACCTCTAACTATGGCTACACCTTC. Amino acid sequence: CASSPEGATSNYGYTF.

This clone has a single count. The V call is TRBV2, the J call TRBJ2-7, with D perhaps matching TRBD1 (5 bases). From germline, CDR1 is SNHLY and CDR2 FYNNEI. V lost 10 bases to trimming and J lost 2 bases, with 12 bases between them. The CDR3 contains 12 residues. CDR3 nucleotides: TGTGCCACGACAGCTACTACCTACGAGCAGTACTTC. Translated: CATTATTYEQYF. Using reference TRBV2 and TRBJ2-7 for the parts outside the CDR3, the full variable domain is EPEVTQTPSHQVTQMGQEVILRCVPISNHLYFYWYRQILGQKVEFLVSFYNNEISEKSEIFDDQFSVERPDGSNFTLKIRSTKLEDSAMYFCATTATTYEQYFGPGTRLTVT.

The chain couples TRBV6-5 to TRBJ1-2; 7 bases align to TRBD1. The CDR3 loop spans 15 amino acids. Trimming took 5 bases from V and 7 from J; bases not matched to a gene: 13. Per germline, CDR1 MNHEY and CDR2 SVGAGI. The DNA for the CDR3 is TGTGCCAGCAGTAACCATAGACAGGGAACCTCTGGCTACACCTTC. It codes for CASSNHRQGTSGYTF.

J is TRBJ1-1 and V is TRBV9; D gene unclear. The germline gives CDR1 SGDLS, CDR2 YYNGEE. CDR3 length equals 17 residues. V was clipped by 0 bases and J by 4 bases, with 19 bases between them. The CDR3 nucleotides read TGTGCCAGCAGCGTAGTCCCCCACACGGAGAAAGCCACTGAAGCTTTCTTT. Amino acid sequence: CASSVVPHTEKATEAFF.

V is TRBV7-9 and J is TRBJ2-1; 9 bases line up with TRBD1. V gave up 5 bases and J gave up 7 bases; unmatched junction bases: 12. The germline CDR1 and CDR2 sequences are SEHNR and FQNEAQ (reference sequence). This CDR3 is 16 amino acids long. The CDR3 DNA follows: TGTGCCAGCAGCGCCATAACAGGGGGCGTTATTAATGAGCAGTTCTTC. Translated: CASSAITGGVINEQFF.

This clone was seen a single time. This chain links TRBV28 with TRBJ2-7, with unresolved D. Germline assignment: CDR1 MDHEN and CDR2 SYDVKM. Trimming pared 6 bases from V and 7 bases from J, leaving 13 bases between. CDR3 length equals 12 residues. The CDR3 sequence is CASSRLTLEQYF. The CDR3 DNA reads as TGTGCCAGCAGCCGATTAACTCTGGAGCAGTACTTC.

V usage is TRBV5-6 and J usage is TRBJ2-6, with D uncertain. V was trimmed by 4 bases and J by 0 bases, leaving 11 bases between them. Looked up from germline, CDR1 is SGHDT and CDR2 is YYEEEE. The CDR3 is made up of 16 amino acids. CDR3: CASSIQLSSGANVLTF. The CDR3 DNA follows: TGTGCCAGCAGCATCCAACTGAGCTCTGGGGCCAACGTCCTGACTTTC.